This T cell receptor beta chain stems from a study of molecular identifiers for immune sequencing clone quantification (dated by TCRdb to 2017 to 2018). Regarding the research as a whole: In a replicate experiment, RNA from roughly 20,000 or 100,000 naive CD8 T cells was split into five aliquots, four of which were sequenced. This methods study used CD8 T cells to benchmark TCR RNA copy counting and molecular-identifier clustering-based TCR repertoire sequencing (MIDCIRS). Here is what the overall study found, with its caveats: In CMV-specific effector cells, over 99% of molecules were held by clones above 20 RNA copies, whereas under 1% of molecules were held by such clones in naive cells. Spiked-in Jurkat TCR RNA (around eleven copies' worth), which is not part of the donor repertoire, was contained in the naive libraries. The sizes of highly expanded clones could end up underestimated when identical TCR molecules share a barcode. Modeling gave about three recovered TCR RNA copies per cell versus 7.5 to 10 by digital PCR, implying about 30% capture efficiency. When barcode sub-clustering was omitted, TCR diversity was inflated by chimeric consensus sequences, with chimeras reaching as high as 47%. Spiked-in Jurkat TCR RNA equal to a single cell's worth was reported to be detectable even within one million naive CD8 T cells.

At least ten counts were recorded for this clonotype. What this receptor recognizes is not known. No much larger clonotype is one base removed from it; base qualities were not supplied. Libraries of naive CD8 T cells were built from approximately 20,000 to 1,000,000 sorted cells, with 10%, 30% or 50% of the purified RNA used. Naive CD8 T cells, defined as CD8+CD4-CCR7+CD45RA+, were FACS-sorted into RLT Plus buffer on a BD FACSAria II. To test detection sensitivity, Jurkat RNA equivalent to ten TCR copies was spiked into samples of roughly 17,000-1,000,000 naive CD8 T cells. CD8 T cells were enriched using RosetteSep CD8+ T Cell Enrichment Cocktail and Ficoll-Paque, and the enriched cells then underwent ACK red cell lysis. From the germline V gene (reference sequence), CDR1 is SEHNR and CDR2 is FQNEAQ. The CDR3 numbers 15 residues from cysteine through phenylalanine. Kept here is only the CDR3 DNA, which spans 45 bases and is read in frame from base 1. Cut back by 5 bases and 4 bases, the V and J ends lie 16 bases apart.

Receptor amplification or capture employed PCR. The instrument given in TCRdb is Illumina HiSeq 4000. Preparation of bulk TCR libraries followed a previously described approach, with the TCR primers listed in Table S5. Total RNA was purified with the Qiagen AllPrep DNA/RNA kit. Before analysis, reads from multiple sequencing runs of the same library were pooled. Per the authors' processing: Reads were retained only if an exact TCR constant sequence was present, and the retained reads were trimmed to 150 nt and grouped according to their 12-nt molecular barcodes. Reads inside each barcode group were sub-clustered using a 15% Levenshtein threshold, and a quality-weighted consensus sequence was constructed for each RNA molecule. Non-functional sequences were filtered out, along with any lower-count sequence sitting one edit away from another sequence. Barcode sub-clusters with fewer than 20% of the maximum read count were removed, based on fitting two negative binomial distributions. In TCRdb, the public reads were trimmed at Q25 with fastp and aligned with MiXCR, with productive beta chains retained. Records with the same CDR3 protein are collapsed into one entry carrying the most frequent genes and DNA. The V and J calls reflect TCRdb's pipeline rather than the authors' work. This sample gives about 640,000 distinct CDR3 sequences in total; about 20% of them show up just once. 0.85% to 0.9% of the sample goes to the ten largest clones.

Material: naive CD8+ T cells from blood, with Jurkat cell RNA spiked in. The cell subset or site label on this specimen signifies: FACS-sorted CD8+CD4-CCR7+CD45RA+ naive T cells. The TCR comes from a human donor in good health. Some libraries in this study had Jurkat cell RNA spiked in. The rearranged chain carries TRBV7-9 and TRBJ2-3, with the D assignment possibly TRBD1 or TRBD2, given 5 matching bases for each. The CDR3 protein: CASSHRDGEADTQYF. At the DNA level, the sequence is TGTGCCAGCAGCCACCGGGACGGCGAGGCAGATACGCAGTATTTT. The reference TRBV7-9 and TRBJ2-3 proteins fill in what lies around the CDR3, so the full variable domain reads DTGVSQNPRHKITKRGQNVTFRCDPISEHNRLYWYRQTLGQGPEFLTYFQNEAQLEKSRLLSDRFSAERPKGSFSTLEIQRTEQGDSAMYLCASSHRDGEADTQYFGPGTRLTVL.